The clone carrying this T cell receptor (beta chain) was recorded only once. Its antigen is undetermined. Germline assignment: CDR1 SQVTM and CDR2 ANQGSEA. The CDR3 length is 14 residues. With 3 bases removed from V and 0 bases from J, the gap between germline ends came to 9 bases. The sample originates from a study of CD8 T cells in Susac syndrome. Regarding the study as a whole: It was acknowledged by the study that relatively few individuals were included in its TCR sequencing and HLA analysis.

When the RNA was reverse transcribed, random hexamers were used with an input of 0.5 to 1 ug. immunoSEQ multiplex PCR amplified TCR beta CDR3 across 54 Vbeta, 13 Jbeta. One entry per CDR3 protein, called by TCRdb with MiXCR from the immunoSEQ multiplex PCR reads. The profile shows 300,000 to 350,000 distinct CDR3 sequences, 92% of them singletons. The authors negatively isolated CD8+ and CD4+ T cells and FACS-enriched TEMRA cells. This chain uses TRBV29-1 with TRBJ1-3; a weak D match, TRBD1 (5 bases). This TCR was sampled from a human donor with multiple sclerosis. Sequencing was performed on CD4+ T cells from PBMCs. CDR3 in amino acids: CSVDSTASGNTIYF. In nucleotides, the CDR3 is TGCAGCGTTGATTCGACAGCCTCTGGAAACACCATATATTTT.